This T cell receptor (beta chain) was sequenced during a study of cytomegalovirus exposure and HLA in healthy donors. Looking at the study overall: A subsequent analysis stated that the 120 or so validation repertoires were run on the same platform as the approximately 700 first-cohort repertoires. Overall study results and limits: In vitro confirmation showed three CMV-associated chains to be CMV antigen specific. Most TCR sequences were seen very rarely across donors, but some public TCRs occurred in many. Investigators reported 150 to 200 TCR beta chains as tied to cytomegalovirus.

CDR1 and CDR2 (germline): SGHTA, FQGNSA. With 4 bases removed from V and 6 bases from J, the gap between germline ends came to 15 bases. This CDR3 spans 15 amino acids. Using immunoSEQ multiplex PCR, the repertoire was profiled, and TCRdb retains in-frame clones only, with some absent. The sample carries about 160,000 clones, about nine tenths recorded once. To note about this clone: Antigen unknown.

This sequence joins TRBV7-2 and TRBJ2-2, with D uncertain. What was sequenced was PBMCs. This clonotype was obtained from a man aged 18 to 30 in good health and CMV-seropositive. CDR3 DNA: TGTGCCAGCAGCTCCGGGTCCCACTTTTCCGGGGAGCTGTTTTTT. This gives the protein CASSSGSHFSGELFF.